This TCR beta chain was identified in a study of beta chain features in type 1 diabetes. Study information: Examination spanned about 110 million sorted cells from all samples.

What was sequenced were expressed TCRB transcripts, since all of the isolated RNA had been reverse transcribed. Generated by immunoSEQ multiplex PCR, the TCRdb table keeps only in-frame clones and is missing some. The sample lists 450,000 to 600,000 clones, around 30% occurring once. V was pared by 7 bases and J by 2 bases, with 7 bases of the junction left unmatched. CDR3 length: 14 residues. Germline values: CDR1 SNHLY, CDR2 FYNNEI. In all sorted populations, purity surpassed 98%. This chain uses TRBV2 with TRBJ1-1, with 7 bases identical to TRBD1. Sequenced: naive CD4+ T cells from blood. The TCR was taken from a man aged 18 to 35 in good health. The CDR3 loop reads CASTDRQGNTEAFF. CDR3 DNA: TGTGCCAGCACCGATAGACAGGGCAACACTGAAGCTTTCTTT.